This T cell receptor (beta chain) was sequenced during a study of cytomegalovirus exposure and HLA in healthy donors. Trimming removed 2 bases from V and 1 base from J, with 15 bases in between. Germline CDR1 and CDR2: SEHNR and FQNEAQ (reference sequence). The CDR3 contains 17 residues. Both 60 Vbeta primers and 13 Jbeta primers went into the PCR. The data were produced by immunoSEQ multiplex PCR, yet TCRdb's version contains in-frame clones alone and is incomplete. The table includes 150,000 to 200,000 clones, more than 70% detected once. This rearrangement joins TRBV7-9 to TRBJ2-1, with D possibly TRBD1 on 6 matching bases. This sequence originates from a girl aged 5 to 17 in good health and CMV-seropositive. Sequenced: PBMCs. For the CDR3, the DNA is TGTGCCAGCAGCTTAAGGTCCGGGACAACTTCCTACAATGAGCAGTTCTTC. Translated, it gives CASSLRSGTTSYNEQFF.